This section outlines one TCR beta chain sequence together with its context. V gave up 6 bases and J gave up 0 bases, with 4 bases separating them. Germline lookup yields CDR1 MNHEY and CDR2 SMNVEV (reference sequence). The CDR3 loop spans 12 amino acids. The sample is drawn from a study of blood T cell repertoires in COVID-19. Study-wide context: Acute and convalescent COVID-19 specimens originated in the United States, Italy and Spain. PBMCs, B-cell-depleted T cells, or T cells provided the cDNA or gDNA that made up the material.

As handled by the study authors: Nucleated cell number was recorded as an estimate derived from reference gene primer amplification. Some clones are missing from TCRdb's copy, which holds only in-frame ones; the method was immunoSEQ multiplex PCR. That table furnishes V, J and clone size, whereas the DNA furnished D and trimming. This table has around 200,000 clones, 65% to 80% appearing once. This sequence was found in a man aged 45-60 years who had recovered from COVID-19. The rearrangement links TRBV27 to TRBJ2-3, with no clear D. The material sequenced was peripheral blood. The CDR3 DNA reads as TGTGCCAGCAGGACTAGCACAGATACGCAGTATTTT. This codes for CASRTSTDTQYF.